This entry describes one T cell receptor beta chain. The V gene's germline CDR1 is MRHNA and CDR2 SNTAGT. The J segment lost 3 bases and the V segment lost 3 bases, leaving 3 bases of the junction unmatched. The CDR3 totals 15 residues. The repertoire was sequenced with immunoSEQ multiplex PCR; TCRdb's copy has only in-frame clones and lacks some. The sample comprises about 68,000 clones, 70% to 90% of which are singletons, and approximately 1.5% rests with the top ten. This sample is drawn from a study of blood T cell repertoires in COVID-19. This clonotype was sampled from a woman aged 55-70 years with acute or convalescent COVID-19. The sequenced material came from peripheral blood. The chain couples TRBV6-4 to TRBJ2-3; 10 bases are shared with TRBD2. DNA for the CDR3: TGTGCCAGCAGTGAAACTAGCGGGACGACAGATACGCAGTATTTT. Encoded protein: CASSETSGTTDTQYF.